Presented here are 28 T cell receptor beta chains from one specimen sequenced in a study of blood T cell repertoires in COVID-19. Sequencing was performed with immunoSEQ multiplex PCR; in TCRdb, only in-frame clones are kept and a portion is missing. Of around 130,000 clones detected, over 80% appear once; the ten largest clones hold more than 9.5%. The sequenced material came from peripheral blood. These receptors were obtained from a man in his forties with active or convalescent COVID-19.

In this sample, this clone turned up a few times. The V call is TRBV27, the J call TRBJ1-2; the match to TRBD1 covers 8 bases. This CDR3 comprises 16 residues. J gave up 3 bases and V 1 base, and 7 bases lay outside the gene matches. Per germline, CDR1 MNHEY and CDR2 SMNVEV (reference sequence). The chain's CDR3 is CASSLFARGQDYGYTF. The CDR3 DNA follows: TGTGCCAGCAGTTTATTCGCCAGGGGGCAAGACTATGGCTACACCTTC.

V and J are TRBV5-5 and TRBJ1-4; a possible D gene is TRBD1 (5 bases). Germline CDR1 and CDR2: SGHKS and YYEKEE (reference sequence). This CDR3 spans 14 amino acids. Trimming pared 5 bases from V and 8 bases from J, leaving 16 bases between. This CDR3 is CASRDTRAEEKLFF. The DNA for the CDR3 is TGTGCCAGCAGGGACACAAGAGCAGAGGAAAAACTGTTTTTT.

V gene TRBV7-2 combines with J gene TRBJ2-3; 12 bases are a match to TRBD2. V was pared by 5 bases and J by 11 bases, with 11 bases of the junction left unmatched. Germline V gene sequence: CDR1 SGHTA, CDR2 FQGNSA. CDR3 length: 15 amino acids. Written as DNA, the CDR3 is TGTGCCAGCAGCCCCTCAGGGACTAGCGGGCCCCTGCAGTATTTT. Residues: CASSPSGTSGPLQYF.

On this clone: The junction does not match germline at one end; this may be a read error. This chain connects TRBV7-3 to TRBJ2-2; D might be TRBD1 (7 bases). The CDR3 runs 13 residues. The germline V gene encodes CDR1 SGHTA and CDR2 FQGTGA. CDR3 DNA: TGTGTCAGCAGCCCAGGGGGGACCGGGGAGCTGTTTTTT. This translates into CVSSPGGTGELFF.

This clone was counted between two and nine times. V usage is TRBV19 and J usage is TRBJ1-4, with 8 positions matching TRBD1. In germline, CDR1 is LNHDA, CDR2 SQIVND (reference sequence). With V trimmed by 4 bases and J by 8 bases, 9 bases remained unmatched. This CDR3 region has 15 residues. The DNA for the CDR3 is TGTGCCAGTAGTACCAACAGGGGGTTAGGAGAAAAACTGTTTTTT. Its protein is CASSTNRGLGEKLFF.

Worth noting for this clone: An end of the junction differs from the germline gene, which may be a read error. The rearrangement joins TRBV5-4 to TRBJ2-5, with 8 bases fitting TRBD2. The CDR3 runs 16 residues. The germline V gene encodes CDR1 SGHNT and CDR2 YYREEE (reference sequence). CDR3 nucleotides: TGTGCCAGCAGTTTGGGAGGGCGGGGGGCCCCAGAGACCCAGTACTTC. It specifies CASSLGGRGAPETQYF.

This rearrangement joins TRBV9 to TRBJ2-2; a weak D match, TRBD1 (6 bases). The CDR3 consists of 14 residues. Germline V gene sequence: CDR1 SGDLS, CDR2 YYNGEE. V lost 7 bases and J lost 5, with 15 bases in between. CDR3 DNA: TGTGCCAGCGGTTTACAGGGCCTTACCGGGGAGCTGTTTTTT. It yields the protein CASGLQGLTGELFF. Full variable domain (missing parts from reference TRBV9 and TRBJ2-2): DSGVTQTPKHLITATGQRVTLRCSPRSGDLSVYWYQQSLDQGLQFLIQYYNGEERAKGNILERFSAQQFPDLHSELNLSSLELGDSALYFCASGLQGLTGELFFGEGSRLTVL.

The CDR3 protein is CASSWAPSSYNEQFF. The CDR3 DNA reads as TGTGCCAGCAGTTGGGCACCGAGCTCCTACAATGAGCAGTTCTTC. This chain joins TRBV27 and TRBJ2-1; D is ambiguous. The length of the CDR3 is 15 residues. V dropped 4 bases and J dropped 0 bases, with 10 bases sitting between them. The germline gives CDR1 MNHEY, CDR2 SMNVEV (reference sequence).

The chain is built from TRBV6-5 and TRBJ2-2; D is uncertain. The CDR3 length is 14 residues. V lost 2 bases, J lost 2 bases, and 6 bases lay in between. Germline CDR1 and CDR2: MNHEY and SVGAGI. This CDR3 reads CASSYPSNTGELFF. The CDR3 DNA is TGTGCCAGCAGTTACCCGAGTAACACCGGGGAGCTGTTTTTT.

The chain carries TRBV28 and TRBJ1-1, with a tentative D call TRBD1 (6 bases). The CDR3 has 12 residues. The V and J ends lost 4 bases and 14 bases respectively, with 17 bases between them. Germline V gene sequence: CDR1 MDHEN, CDR2 SYDVKM. The CDR3 DNA reads as TGTGCCAGCAGTTCCGTGGGGGCCCTTTGGTTCTTT. Encoded protein: CASSSVGALWFF. The variable domain in full, with the rest retrieved from reference TRBV28 and TRBJ1-1, is DVKVTQSSRYLVKRTGEKVFLECVQDMDHENMFWYRQDPGLGLRLIYFSYDVKMKEKGDIPEGYSVSREKKERFSLILESASTNQTSMYLCASSSVGALWFFGQGTRLTVV.

The chain carries TRBV15 and TRBJ1-6; 9 nucleotides line up with TRBD1. The germline V gene has CDR1 LNHNV and CDR2 YYDKDF (reference sequence). This CDR3 has 15 residues. After removal of 3 bases from V and 10 bases from J, the junction contained 7 bases not matched to a gene. The DNA for the CDR3 is TGTGCCACCAGCAGGGCCACAGGGGGCGGGTCACCCCTCCACTTT. It yields the protein CATSRATGGGSPLHF.

In this sample, this clone turned up a few times. This chain uses TRBV7-7 with TRBJ2-2; a possible D gene is TRBD1 (6 bases). The CDR3 extends over 13 amino acids. Looked up from germline, CDR1 is SSHAT and CDR2 is FNYEAQ (reference sequence). Trimming removed 2 bases at V and 5 bases at J, with 6 bases between. This CDR3 reads CASSLQGTGELFF. The CDR3 DNA is TGTGCCAGCAGCTTACAGGGGACCGGGGAGCTGTTTTTT.

The chain carries TRBV7-2 and TRBJ2-2; D is unclear. Germline V lookup: CDR1 SGHTA, CDR2 FQGNSA. This CDR3 has 13 amino acids. Trimming removed 4 bases from V and 0 bases from J, with 3 bases in between. The CDR3 loop is CASSSANTGELFF. CDR3 coding DNA: TGTGCCAGCAGCTCGGCGAACACCGGGGAGCTGTTTTTT.

The chain joins TRBV29-1 to TRBJ2-2; perhaps TRBD1 as D (5 bases). The V gene lost 5 bases and the J gene lost 1 base, with 11 bases spanning the gap. Germline CDR1 reads SQVTM; CDR2 reads ANQGSEA. This CDR3 is built from 14 residues. CDR3 coding DNA: TGCAGCGTTCCTGACAGCTGGAACACCGGGGAGCTGTTTTTT. This codes for CSVPDSWNTGELFF.

The rearrangement links TRBV18 to TRBJ2-7, with D possibly being TRBD2 (5 bases). The CDR3 runs 15 residues. CDR1 is KGHSH, CDR2 LQKENI, per germline. Trimming left V 3 bases short and J 4 bases short, with 16 bases between. This chain's CDR3 is CASSPGLTRTYEQYF. CDR3 nucleotides: TGTGCCAGCTCACCGGGGTTAACTAGGACTTACGAGCAGTACTTC.

This clone appeared a single time. The genes are TRBV19 and TRBJ1-4; D is unresolved. Germline V CDR1 and CDR2: LNHDA, SQIVND (reference sequence). The CDR3 is 15 amino acids. The ends were cut back, 3 bases at V and 0 bases at J, with 8 bases in the middle. CDR3 in amino acids: CASSIRHTTNEKLFF. CDR3 sequence (DNA): TGTGCCAGTAGTATCAGACATACAACTAATGAAAAACTGTTTTTT.

The CDR3 here is CASSTGGDSGNTIYF. In DNA form, the CDR3 reads TGTGCCAGCAGCACGGGGGGGGATTCTGGAAACACCATATATTTT. This chain joins TRBV6-6 and TRBJ1-3, with D tentatively TRBD1 (5 bases). CDR3 size: 15 residues. CDR1 MNHNY and CDR2 SVGAGI come from the germline V gene (reference sequence). Trimming removed 6 bases at V and 1 base at J, with 13 bases between.

The chain employs TRBV14 and TRBJ1-4; D is uncertain. The CDR3 length is 13 residues. Per germline, CDR1 SGHDN and CDR2 FVKESK. V was trimmed by 0 bases and J by 13 bases, leaving 12 bases between them. CDR3 residues: CASSQEDFRRLFF. Written as DNA, the CDR3 is TGTGCCAGCAGCCAAGAGGACTTTCGGAGACTGTTTTTT.

V and J are TRBV30 and TRBJ1-2, with no clear D. The V end was cut by 3 bases, the J end by 7 bases, with 18 bases between. The germline gives CDR1 GTSNPN, CDR2 SVGIG (reference sequence). This CDR3 spans 14 amino acids. This CDR3 is CAWRSSGSGGGYTF. The CDR3 nucleotides read TGTGCCTGGAGGTCCAGCGGCAGCGGTGGTGGCTACACCTTC.

This chain links TRBV7-2 with TRBJ2-7; 7 bases align to TRBD1. The CDR3 runs 13 residues. Trimming cost V 4 bases and J 6 bases; bases outside gene matches: 6. Per germline, CDR1 SGHTA and CDR2 FQGNSA. CDR3 nucleotide sequence: TGTGCCAGCAGCTCGACAGGGATCGGCGAGCAGTACTTC. Encoded protein: CASSSTGIGEQYF.

The chain recombines TRBV12-3 or TRBV12-4 with TRBJ1-5, with unresolved D. The CDR3 loop spans 11 amino acids. V lost 5 bases and J lost 9, with 8 bases in between. In DNA, the CDR3 is TGTGCCAGCAGTAATAGCGGGCCCCAGCATTTT. Translated, it gives CASSNSGPQHF.

The rearrangement links TRBV25-1 to TRBJ1-1; possible D gene TRBD1, 5 bases. The CDR3 covers 14 residues. Between the trimmed V and J ends, which lost 4 bases and 1 base, there was a span of 10 bases. Germline-derived CDR1 and CDR2 are MGHDK and SYGVNS. The CDR3 here is CASSGLTGNTEAFF. As DNA, the CDR3 is TGTGCCAGCAGTGGACTCACAGGGAACACTGAAGCTTTCTTT.

The chain joins TRBV3-1 (or the pseudogene TRBV3-2) to TRBJ2-7, with D possibly TRBD2 on 5 matching bases. The CDR3 runs 12 residues. Trimming left V 0 bases short and J 7 bases short, with 7 bases between. CDR1 is LGHDT and CDR2 is YNNKEL in the germline V gene (reference sequence). The CDR3 sequence is CASSQDSGEQYF. CDR3 DNA sequence: TGTGCCAGCAGCCAAGACTCGGGGGAGCAGTACTTC.

The V gene is TRBV23-1, the J gene TRBJ2-2, with a possible D match to TRBD1 (6 bases). TRBV23-1 is placed among ORFs of uncertain function. The CDR3 runs 15 residues. With 6 bases removed from V and 0 bases from J, the gap between germline ends came to 11 bases. This CDR3 reads CASRPGHPNTGELFF. CDR3 nucleotide sequence: TGCGCCAGCAGGCCGGGACATCCGAACACCGGGGAGCTGTTTTTT.

There are many counts of this clone. This sequence joins TRBV7-9 and TRBJ2-2; the match to TRBD2 covers 10 bases. The CDR3 extends over 18 amino acids. V shed 6 bases and J 3 bases; nucleotides not matched to a gene: 13. The germline V gene has CDR1 SEHNR and CDR2 FQNEAQ (reference sequence). This chain's CDR3 is CASRQSRTSGAYTGELFF. CDR3 bases: TGTGCCAGCAGGCAGAGTAGGACTAGCGGAGCGTACACCGGGGAGCTGTTTTTT.

Only a few counts were recorded for this clone. This rearrangement joins TRBV7-2 to TRBJ2-1, with 14 bases matching TRBD2. The CDR3 runs to 16 residues. The germline V gene has CDR1 SGHTA and CDR2 FQGNSA. J lost 7 bases, V lost 5 bases, and 7 bases had no gene match. CDR3 in DNA: TGTGCCAGCAGCCCGATGAGGACTAGCGGGGGGAATGAGCAGTTCTTC. Encoded protein: CASSPMRTSGGNEQFF.

V is TRBV30 and J is TRBJ1-1, with D uncertain. Germline V gene data show CDR1 as GTSNPN and CDR2 as SVGIG (reference sequence). V lost 3 bases to trimming and J lost 2 bases, with 16 bases between them. The CDR3 contains 15 residues. The chain's CDR3 is CAWRAPPGVNTEAFF. The CDR3 DNA reads TGTGCCTGGAGGGCCCCGCCCGGAGTTAACACTGAAGCTTTCTTT.

The gene calls are TRBV19 and TRBJ1-6; 9 bases line up with TRBD1. Trimming removed 4 bases from V and 0 bases from J; junction bases left unmatched: 4. The CDR3 consists of 17 residues. The germline CDR1 and CDR2 sequences are LNHDA and SQIVND (reference sequence). This chain's CDR3 is CASSTQTGGSYNSPLHF. CDR3 sequence (DNA): TGTGCCAGTAGTACACAGACAGGGGGCTCCTATAATTCACCCCTCCACTTT.